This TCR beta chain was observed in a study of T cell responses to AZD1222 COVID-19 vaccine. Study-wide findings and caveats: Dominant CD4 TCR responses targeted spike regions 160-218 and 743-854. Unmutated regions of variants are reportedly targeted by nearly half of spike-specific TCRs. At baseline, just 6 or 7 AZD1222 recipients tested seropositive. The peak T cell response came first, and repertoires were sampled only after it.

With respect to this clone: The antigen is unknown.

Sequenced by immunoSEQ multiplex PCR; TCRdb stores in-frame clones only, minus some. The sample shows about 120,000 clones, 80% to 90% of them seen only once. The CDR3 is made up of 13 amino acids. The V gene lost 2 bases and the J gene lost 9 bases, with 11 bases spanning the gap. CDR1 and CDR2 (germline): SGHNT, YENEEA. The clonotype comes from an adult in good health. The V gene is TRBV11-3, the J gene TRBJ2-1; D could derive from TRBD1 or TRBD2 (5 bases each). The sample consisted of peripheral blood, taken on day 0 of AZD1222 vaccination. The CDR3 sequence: CASSLRGAAEQFF. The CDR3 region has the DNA TGTGCCAGCAGCTTAAGAGGGGCGGCTGAGCAGTTCTTC.